The 21 T cell receptor beta chains listed next were all sequenced from one sample in a study of control samples from healthy donors and cancer patients (TCRdb year 2020). The library was made by the immunoSEQ multiplex PCR assay. Entries here come from immuneACCESS through TCRdb and include only in-frame sequences with V and J called. Some clones fail to appear in such tables; in the studies checked, an unresolved V gene covers under half of the shortfall, and the cause of the remainder is unknown. Counted in this sample were around 120,000 clones; around 88% of them appeared once. The top ten clones comprise around 3.4% of the sample. The sequenced sample consisted of blood. These receptor sequences come from a man in his forties in good health.

The gene calls are TRBV24-1 and TRBJ1-5; D gene unclear. This CDR3 spans 14 amino acids. Germline loops: CDR1 KGHDR, CDR2 SFDVKD. Trimming left V 12 bases short and J 2 bases short, with 16 bases between. The CDR3 reads CAPFWQAGNQPQHF. The CDR3 DNA reads TGTGCCCCCTTCTGGCAGGCGGGCAATCAGCCCCAGCATTTT.

The J gene is TRBJ1-1, the V gene TRBV14; D call uncertain. V lost 4 bases and J lost 7, with 16 bases in between. Germline V gives CDR1 SGHDN, CDR2 FVKESK. CDR3 length: 14 amino acids. CDR3 sequence (DNA): TGTGCCAGCAGCCTAAACACGGTATCGGGTGAAGCTTTCTTT. Translated, it gives CASSLNTVSGEAFF. Variable domain in full (rest from reference TRBV14 and TRBJ1-1): EAGVTQFPSHSVIEKGQTVTLRCDPISGHDNLYWYRRVMGKEIKFLLHFVKESKQDESGMPNNRFLAERTGGTYSTLKVQPAELEDSGVYFCASSLNTVSGEAFFGQGTRLTVV.

This clone was seen a few times. The chain links TRBV24-1 to TRBJ2-6, with 9 positions matching TRBD1. The trim removed 4 bases at V and 2 bases at J, leaving 2 bases unmatched. The CDR3 spans 16 residues. Germline loops: CDR1 KGHDR, CDR2 SFDVKD. CDR3 region: CATSDWDRAGANVLTF. DNA of the CDR3: TGTGCCACCAGTGACTGGGACAGGGCTGGGGCCAACGTCCTGACTTTC.

In its sample, this clone was seen a few times. The genes are TRBV28 and TRBJ1-5, with D unclear. CDR3 size: 15 residues. V lost 6 bases, J lost 0 bases, and 12 bases lay in between. In germline, CDR1 is MDHEN, CDR2 SYDVKM. The CDR3 bases are TGTGCCAGCAGGCCTCAGATGTATAGCAATCAGCCCCAGCATTTT. It is translated as CASRPQMYSNQPQHF.

The V gene is TRBV2, the J gene TRBJ1-4, with D maybe TRBD1 (5 bases). Trimming stripped 3 bases from V and 6 bases from J, with 14 bases between. The CDR3 covers 15 residues. Germline V CDR1 and CDR2: SNHLY, FYNNEI. The CDR3 DNA reads TGTGCCAGCAGTGACCGTGGGGGACTTGATGAAAAACTGTTTTTT. Translated, it gives CASSDRGGLDEKLFF.

This chain uses TRBV10-1 with TRBJ2-2; D remains ambiguous. The CDR3 has 15 residues. Germline V gives CDR1 WNHNN, CDR2 SYGVQD (reference sequence). V lost 3 bases and J lost 7, with 15 bases in between. CDR3 in amino acids: CASSDPNAWDGELFF. The DNA for the CDR3 is TGCGCCAGCAGTGACCCTAATGCTTGGGACGGGGAGCTGTTTTTT.

This chain joins TRBV15 and TRBJ1-2; no clear D. Trimming pared 2 bases from V and 6 bases from J, leaving 10 bases between. Looked up from germline, CDR1 is LNHNV and CDR2 is YYDKDF (reference sequence). The CDR3 spans 13 residues. The CDR3 is CATSRSGSNGYTF. In nucleotides, the CDR3 is TGTGCCACCAGCAGATCCGGGAGCAATGGCTACACCTTC.

V usage is TRBV18 and J usage is TRBJ1-1; possibly TRBD1 for D (6 bases). CDR3 length: 14 residues. CDR1 and CDR2 from the germline V gene are KGHSH and LQKENI. V lost 3 bases and J 3 bases, leaving 11 bases between the germline ends. In DNA, the CDR3 is TGTGCCAGCTCACCTCAGGGGCTTTACACTGAAGCTTTCTTT. Translating it yields CASSPQGLYTEAFF. Based on the CDR3 plus reference TRBV18 and TRBJ1-1, the full variable domain is NAGVMQNPRHLVRRRGQEARLRCSPMKGHSHVYWYRQLPEEGLKFMVYLQKENIIDESGMPKERFSAEFPKEGPSILRIQQVVRGDSAAYFCASSPQGLYTEAFFGQGTRLTVV.

The chain couples TRBV5-8 to TRBJ2-1; TRBD2 matches 14 bases. The CDR3 has 15 residues. Germline V lookup: CDR1 SGHTS, CDR2 YDEGEE. V lost 5 bases and J lost 7; bases outside the gene matches: 5. The CDR3 loop is CASRRLAGGLNEQFF. CDR3 sequence (DNA): TGTGCCAGCAGGCGACTAGCGGGGGGGCTGAATGAGCAGTTCTTC.

The chain joins TRBV7-6 to TRBJ2-5; 12 bases map to TRBD2. The length of the CDR3 is 18 residues. CDR1 is SGHVS and CDR2 is FNYEAQ in the germline V gene. With 4 bases clipped from V and 0 bases from J, the junction kept 9 bases outside the gene matches. Here the CDR3 reads CASSSGTSGPLYQETQYF. CDR3 coding DNA: TGTGCCAGCAGCTCCGGGACTAGCGGGCCGCTGTACCAAGAGACCCAGTACTTC.

This clone was seen just once. The chain links TRBV9 to TRBJ2-3; tentative D call: TRBD2 (5 bases). Germline loops: CDR1 SGDLS, CDR2 YYNGEE. The CDR3 loop spans 18 amino acids. V was shortened by 4 bases and J by 0 bases, with 21 bases between the two germline ends. DNA of the CDR3: TGTGCCAGCAGCCCTCGGCCGGCGGGTGGGAGTAGCACAGATACGCAGTATTTT. Translation: CASSPRPAGGSSTDTQYF. The variable domain in full, with the rest retrieved from reference TRBV9 and TRBJ2-3, is DSGVTQTPKHLITATGQRVTLRCSPRSGDLSVYWYQQSLDQGLQFLIQYYNGEERAKGNILERFSAQQFPDLHSELNLSSLELGDSALYFCASSPRPAGGSSTDTQYFGPGTRLTVL.

The rearrangement uses TRBV4-3 and TRBJ2-1, with 12 bases lining up with TRBD2. The V gene end was trimmed by 3 bases and the J gene end by 7 bases; junction bases not matched to a gene: 7. The CDR3 has 16 amino acids. The germline CDR1 and CDR2 sequences are LGHNA and YSLEER. This CDR3 is CASSHKTSGGRNEQFF. The CDR3 DNA reads as TGCGCCAGCAGCCACAAAACTAGCGGGGGGAGAAATGAGCAGTTCTTC.

This chain uses TRBV11-2 with TRBJ1-2; the D is unclear. The ends were cut back, 1 base at V and 0 bases at J, with 6 bases in the middle. Per germline, CDR1 SGHAT and CDR2 FQNNGV. CDR3 length equals 14 residues. The CDR3 region is CASSLGLPNYGYTF. The DNA for the CDR3 is TGTGCCAGCAGCTTAGGACTCCCTAACTATGGCTACACCTTC.

V is TRBV12-3 or TRBV12-4 and J is TRBJ2-5; 7 bases align to TRBD1. The V and J ends lost 6 bases and 4 bases, in that order; junction bases with no gene match: 2. This CDR3 contains 12 residues. CDR3 loop: CASSWTGETQYF. In DNA form, the CDR3 reads TGTGCCAGCAGCTGGACAGGAGAGACCCAGTACTTC.

This sequence joins TRBV6-5 and TRBJ2-2; no clear D. Germline CDR1 and CDR2: MNHEY and SVGAGI. The length of the CDR3 is 12 residues. Between the trimmed V and J ends, which lost 4 bases and 8 bases, there was a span of 8 bases. DNA for the CDR3: TGTGCCAGCAGTTCGGGTGGGGGGGAGCTGTTTTTT. It translates to CASSSGGGELFF.

V and J are TRBV19 and TRBJ1-1; TRBD1 might be the D (5 bases). Germline assignment: CDR1 LNHDA and CDR2 SQIVND (reference sequence). The CDR3 runs 13 residues. Trimming left V 5 bases short and J 2 bases short, with 9 bases between. CDR3 amino acids: CASSDSINTEAFF. CDR3 nucleotide sequence: TGTGCCAGTAGTGACAGTATAAACACTGAAGCTTTCTTT.

The V gene is TRBV2, the J gene TRBJ2-1; D is uncertain. Germline lookup yields CDR1 SNHLY and CDR2 FYNNEI. The V and J ends lost 5 bases and 8 bases respectively, with 4 bases between them. The CDR3 totals 10 residues. The CDR3 DNA is TGTGCCAGCAGTTTCTATGAGCAGTTCTTC. As protein: CASSFYEQFF.

The genes are TRBV5-5 and TRBJ2-7, with D tentatively TRBD1 or TRBD2 (5 bases each). In germline, CDR1 is SGHKS, CDR2 YYEKEE (reference sequence). V lost 4 bases, J lost 3 bases, and 23 bases lay in between. The CDR3 has 17 amino acids. CDR3 sequence (DNA): TGTGCCAGCAGCCACCTCATCCCCACCGGGGCCAACTACGAGCAGTACTTC. Amino acids: CASSHLIPTGANYEQYF.

The chain carries TRBV10-3 and TRBJ1-6; possible D gene TRBD1, 6 bases. V was pared by 8 bases and J by 5 bases, with 10 bases between. This CDR3 has 13 residues. Germline CDR1 reads ENHRY; CDR2 reads SYGVKD. The CDR3 DNA is TGTGCCATCGCGACAGGAGATAATTCACCCCTCCACTTT. Its protein is CAIATGDNSPLHF.

This sequence joins TRBV19 and TRBJ1-5, with D perhaps TRBD1 (5 bases). The CDR3 loop spans 17 amino acids. With 7 bases removed from V and 0 bases from J, the gap between germline ends came to 19 bases. The germline gives CDR1 LNHDA, CDR2 SQIVND (reference sequence). Written as DNA, the CDR3 is TGTGCCAGTACTCCGGGACCCCTCGCATATAGCAATCAGCCCCAGCATTTT. Translation gives CASTPGPLAYSNQPQHF.

The J gene is TRBJ2-1, the V gene TRBV6-2 or TRBV6-3, with 10 bases that match TRBD2. This CDR3 has 14 residues. Germline V gene lookup returns CDR1 MNHEY and CDR2 SVGEGT. J was trimmed by 7 bases and V by 4 bases; bases with no gene match: 4. In nucleotides, the CDR3 is TGTGCCAGCAGTTCCAGCGGGGGGGTGAATGAGCAGTTCTTC. Its protein product is CASSSSGGVNEQFF.